In its sample, the clone carrying this TCR beta chain was seen a few times. Its specificity is unknown. TCRdb passed the reads through MiXCR, listing each CDR3 protein once. The table includes more than 300,000 distinct CDR3 sequences, approximately 35% detected once. The sample originates from a study of T cell repertoires in cytomegalovirus infection. Study-wide context: Use of recently identified HLA-C-restricted and well-studied HLA-B-restricted CMV epitopes was part of the study. Shared public TCR beta signatures pointed to both CMV infection and a matching HLA type.

This TCR was recovered from a human donor in good health (CMV status not recorded). Some clones in this sample may be carry-over from other donors' samples. The sequenced sample was cultured PBMCs, obtained from culture after CMV antigen stimulation.

The CDR3 region is CASIRNRGTEAFF. CDR3 in DNA: TGTGCCAGCATAAGAAACCGGGGGACTGAAGCTTTCTTT. This chain uses TRBV7-2 with TRBJ1-1; TRBD1 is a possible D gene (5 bases). V was pared by 7 bases and J by 5 bases, with 14 bases between. Germline V gene data show CDR1 as SGHTA and CDR2 as FQGNSA. This CDR3 spans 13 amino acids.